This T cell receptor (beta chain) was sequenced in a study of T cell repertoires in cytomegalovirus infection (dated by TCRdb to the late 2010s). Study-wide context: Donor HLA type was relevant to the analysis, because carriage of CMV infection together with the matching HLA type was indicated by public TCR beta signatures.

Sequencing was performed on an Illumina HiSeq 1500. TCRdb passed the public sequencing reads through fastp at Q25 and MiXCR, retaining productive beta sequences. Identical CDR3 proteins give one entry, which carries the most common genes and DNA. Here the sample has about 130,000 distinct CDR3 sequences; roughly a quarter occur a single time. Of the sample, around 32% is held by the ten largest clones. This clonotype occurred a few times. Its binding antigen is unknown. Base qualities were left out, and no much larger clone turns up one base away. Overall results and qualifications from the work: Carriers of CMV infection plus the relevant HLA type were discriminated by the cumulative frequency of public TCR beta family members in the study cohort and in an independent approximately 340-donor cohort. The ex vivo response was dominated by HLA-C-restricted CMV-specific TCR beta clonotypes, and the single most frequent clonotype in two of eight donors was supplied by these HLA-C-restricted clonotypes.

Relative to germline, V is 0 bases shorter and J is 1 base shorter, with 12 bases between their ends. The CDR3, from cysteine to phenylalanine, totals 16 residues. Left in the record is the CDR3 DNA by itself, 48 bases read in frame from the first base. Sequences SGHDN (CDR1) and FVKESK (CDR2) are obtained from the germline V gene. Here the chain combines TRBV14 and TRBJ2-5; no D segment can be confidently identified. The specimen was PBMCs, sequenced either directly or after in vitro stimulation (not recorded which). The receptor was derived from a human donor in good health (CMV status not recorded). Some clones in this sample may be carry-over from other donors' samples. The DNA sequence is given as TGTGCCAGCAGCCAAGAATCACCGGCCCCCCAAGAGACCCAGTACTTC. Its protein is CASSQESPAPQETQYF. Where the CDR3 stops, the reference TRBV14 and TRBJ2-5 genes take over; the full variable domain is EAGVTQFPSHSVIEKGQTVTLRCDPISGHDNLYWYRRVMGKEIKFLLHFVKESKQDESGMPNNRFLAERTGGTYSTLKVQPAELEDSGVYFCASSQESPAPQETQYFGPGTRLLVL.